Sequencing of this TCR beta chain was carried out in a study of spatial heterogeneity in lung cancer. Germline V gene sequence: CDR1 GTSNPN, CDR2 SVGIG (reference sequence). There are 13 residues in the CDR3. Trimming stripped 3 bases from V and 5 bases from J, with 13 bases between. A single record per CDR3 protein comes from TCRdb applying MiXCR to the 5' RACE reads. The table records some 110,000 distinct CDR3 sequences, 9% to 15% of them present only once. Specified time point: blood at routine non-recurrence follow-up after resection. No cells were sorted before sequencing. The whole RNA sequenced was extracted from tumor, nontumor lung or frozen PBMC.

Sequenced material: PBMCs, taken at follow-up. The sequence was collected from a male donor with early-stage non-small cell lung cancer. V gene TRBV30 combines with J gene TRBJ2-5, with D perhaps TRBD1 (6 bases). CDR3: CAWSRGPGETQYF. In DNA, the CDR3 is TGTGCCTGGAGCAGGGGCCCGGGGGAGACCCAGTACTTC.